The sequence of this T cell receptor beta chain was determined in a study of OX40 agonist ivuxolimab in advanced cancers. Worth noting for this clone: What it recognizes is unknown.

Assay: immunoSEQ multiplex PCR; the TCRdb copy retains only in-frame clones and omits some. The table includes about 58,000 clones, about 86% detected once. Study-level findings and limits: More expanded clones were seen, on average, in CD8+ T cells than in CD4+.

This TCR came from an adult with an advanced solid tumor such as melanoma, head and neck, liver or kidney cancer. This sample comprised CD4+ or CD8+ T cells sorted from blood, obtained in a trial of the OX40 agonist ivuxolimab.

The CDR3 DNA is TGTGCCAGCAGTGGATCCTCCGGGACTAGGCCCTCCTACGAGCAGTACTTC. It translates to CASSGSSGTRPSYEQYF. V gene TRBV6-1 combines with J gene TRBJ2-5, with TRBD2 matching over 8 bases. TRBJ2-7 explains the end of the DNA better; the J call may be wrong. Germline CDR1 MNHNS, CDR2 SASEGT. This CDR3 spans 17 amino acids.